Reported below is one T cell receptor beta chain. This entry is derived from a study of blood T cell repertoires in COVID-19. Profiled with immunoSEQ multiplex PCR; TCRdb holds only in-frame clones, not every one. This repertoire shows some 200,000 clones, around nine tenths found once; its top ten account for over 0.7%. The CDR3 runs 16 residues. Germline CDR1 is LNHDA and CDR2 is SQIVND (reference sequence). The V gene lost 2 bases and the J gene lost 1 base, with 12 bases spanning the gap. This receptor was obtained from a woman between 18 and 29 years old who had recovered from COVID-19. This rearrangement joins TRBV19 to TRBJ1-3; D uncertain. Material for sequencing was peripheral blood. The CDR3 DNA is TGTGCCAGTAGTATACCCCGCGGGTCTTCTGGAAACACCATATATTTT. Its protein is CASSIPRGSSGNTIYF.